This TCR beta chain was sequenced in a study of blood T cell repertoires in COVID-19. Study-wide context: Material from acute and convalescent COVID-19 was sourced from the United States, Italy and Spain. Nucleic acid was either cDNA or gDNA, and it came from T cells, B-cell-depleted T cells, or PBMCs.

Under the authors' procedure: Estimation of nucleated cell counts relied on the amplification of reference gene primers. The data were produced by immunoSEQ multiplex PCR, yet TCRdb's version contains in-frame clones alone and is incomplete. D and trimming were read from the DNA, whereas the V and J calls and clone size are those reported in that table. The repertoire has about 170,000 clones, roughly 82% of them found once; the top ten carry 8.4%. V was trimmed by 6 bases and J by 9 bases, leaving 26 bases between them. The CDR3 is 16 residues long. CDR1 LGHDT and CDR2 YNNKEL come from the germline V gene (reference sequence).

The genes are TRBV3-1 (or the pseudogene TRBV3-2) and TRBJ1-1, with D possibly being TRBD1 (5 bases). The sequence was obtained from a woman in her sixties or seventies with acute or convalescent COVID-19. The sample consisted of peripheral blood. The CDR3 here is CASRHLARGSGGKAFF. CDR3 nucleotides: TGTGCCAGCAGGCACCTAGCGCGCGGGAGCGGGGGGAAAGCTTTCTTT.